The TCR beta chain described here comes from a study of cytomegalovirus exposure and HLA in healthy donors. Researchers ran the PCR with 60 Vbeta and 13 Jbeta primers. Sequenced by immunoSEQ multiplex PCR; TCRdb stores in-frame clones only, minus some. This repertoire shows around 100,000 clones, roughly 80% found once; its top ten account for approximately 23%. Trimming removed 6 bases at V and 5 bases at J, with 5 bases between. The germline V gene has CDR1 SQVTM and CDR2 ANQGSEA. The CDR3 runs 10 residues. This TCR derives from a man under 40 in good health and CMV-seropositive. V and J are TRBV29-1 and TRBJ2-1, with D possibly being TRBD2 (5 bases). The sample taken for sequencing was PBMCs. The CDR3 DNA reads TGCAGCGTCGGGAACAATGAGCAGTTCTTC. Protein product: CSVGNNEQFF.